This entry lists 25 T cell receptor beta chains sequenced from one sample in a study of cytomegalovirus exposure and HLA in healthy donors. The assay was immunoSEQ multiplex PCR, and TCRdb's table has in-frame clones only and misses some. Here the sample spans 55,000 to 65,000 clones, roughly 90% being singletons. The specimen sequenced was PBMCs. The origin of the receptors is a man younger than 30 in good health and CMV-seronegative.

The rearrangement joins TRBV25-1 to TRBJ1-3; 7 nucleotides match TRBD1. The CDR3 contains 14 residues. V shed 5 bases and J 2 bases; nucleotides not matched to a gene: 3. Germline values: CDR1 MGHDK, CDR2 SYGVNS. This chain's CDR3 is CASSPTGAGNTIYF. DNA for the CDR3: TGTGCCAGCAGTCCAACAGGGGCTGGAAACACCATATATTTT.

The V call is TRBV4-1, the J call TRBJ2-7; 10 nucleotides align to TRBD2. V was clipped by 0 bases and J by 5 bases; unmatched bases: 7. The CDR3 loop spans 16 amino acids. CDR1 is MGHRA, CDR2 YSYEKL, per germline. CDR3 DNA: TGCGCCAGCAGCCAAGAGCCAGCGGGAGGGCCTAACGAGCAGTACTTC. Translating it yields CASSQEPAGGPNEQYF.

V is TRBV28 and J is TRBJ1-5; tentative D call: TRBD1 (6 bases). Germline V CDR1 and CDR2: MDHEN, SYDVKM. Trimming cost V 7 bases and J 6 bases, with 13 bases left between them. This CDR3 spans 13 amino acids. The DNA of the CDR3 is TGTGCCAGCATCCCCCAGGGGAGTCAGCCCCAGCATTTT. It encodes CASIPQGSQPQHF.

This chain connects TRBV12-5 to TRBJ2-2, with 9 bases lining up with TRBD2. The CDR3 is 17 residues long. Losses at the gene ends were 0 bases for V and 6 bases for J; bases not matched to a gene: 8. Germline assignment: CDR1 LGHNT and CDR2 FRNRAP. The CDR3: CASGLVLEAGGPGELFF. The DNA of the CDR3 is TGTGCTAGTGGTTTGGTACTCGAAGCGGGAGGCCCCGGGGAGCTGTTTTTT. The full variable domain, in which reference TRBV12-5 and TRBJ2-2 provide the parts outside the CDR3, is DARVTQTPRHKVTEMGQEVTMRCQPILGHNTVFWYRQTMMQGLELLAYFRNRAPLDDSGMPKDRFSAEMPDATLATLKIQPSEPRDSAVYFCASGLVLEAGGPGELFFGEGSRLTVL.

This clone has a single count. The V call is TRBV5-1, the J call TRBJ1-1; D unclear. The germline V gene has CDR1 SGHRS and CDR2 YFSETQ. V lost 4 bases, J lost 0 bases, and 10 bases lay in between. CDR3 length: 14 residues. CDR3 loop: CASSPRIMNTEAFF. The CDR3 DNA sequence: TGCGCCAGCAGCCCCAGGATTATGAACACTGAAGCTTTCTTT.

The rearrangement joins TRBV2 to TRBJ2-7; D might be TRBD1 (6 bases). Germline loops: CDR1 SNHLY, CDR2 FYNNEI. V was pared by 6 bases and J by 6 bases, with 12 bases between. The CDR3 spans 12 residues. The DNA of the CDR3 is TGTGCCAGCAGCCAAACAGGGCTCGAGCAGTACTTC. Its translation: CASSQTGLEQYF.

The chain carries TRBV6-1 and TRBJ1-4; 10 nucleotides line up with TRBD1. The CDR3 sequence is 17 residues long. CDR1 is MNHNS, CDR2 SASEGT, per germline. J lost 3 bases, V lost 1 base, and 5 bases had no gene match. The chain's CDR3 is CASSEVAGTGANEKLFF. CDR3 DNA: TGTGCCAGCAGTGAAGTTGCGGGGACAGGGGCTAATGAAAAACTGTTTTTT.

The V call is TRBV7-9, the J call TRBJ1-4; D possibly corresponds to TRBD1 (5 bases). The CDR3 runs 16 residues. Trimming removed 8 bases from V and 7 bases from J, with 23 bases in between. Germline V lookup: CDR1 SEHNR, CDR2 FQNEAQ (reference sequence). The CDR3 region has the DNA TGTGCCAGCTGCGTGGGGGGGGAACATAAGGCTGAAAAACTGTTTTTT. As protein: CASCVGGEHKAEKLFF.

The chain carries TRBV4-1 and TRBJ2-3; no reliable D call. Germline V gives CDR1 MGHRA, CDR2 YSYEKL. V was pared by 4 bases and J by 4 bases, with 15 bases between. The length of the CDR3 is 15 residues. CDR3 region: CASSLRSVNSDTQYF. The CDR3, as DNA: TGCGCCAGCAGCCTACGATCCGTTAACTCAGATACGCAGTATTTT.

Comments on this clone: At the DNA level, this CDR3 is encoded by other sequences in the same sample as well. The chain carries TRBV10-3 and TRBJ2-7, with 14 positions matching TRBD2. The CDR3 spans 16 residues. The germline CDR1 and CDR2 sequences are ENHRY and SYGVKD. J gave up 4 bases and V 7 bases, and 9 bases lay outside the gene matches. For the CDR3, the DNA is TGTGCCATCATACGCTCTGGGACTAGCGGGAGTTACGAGCAGTACTTC. Translated: CAIIRSGTSGSYEQYF.

The CDR3 protein is CASSVEGGGQPQHF. The DNA for the CDR3 is TGTGCCAGCAGCGTAGAAGGGGGGGGTCAGCCCCAGCATTTT. The V gene is TRBV9, the J gene TRBJ1-5, with D maybe TRBD1 (6 bases). The germline V gene encodes CDR1 SGDLS and CDR2 YYNGEE. V gave up 0 bases and J gave up 6 bases, with 10 bases separating them. This CDR3 spans 14 amino acids.

The chain joins TRBV7-6 to TRBJ2-2; D may be TRBD2 (5 bases). CDR1 and CDR2 (germline): SGHVS, FNYEAQ. This CDR3 contains 15 residues. Trimming left V 6 bases short and J 5 bases short, with 16 bases between. The CDR3: CASSPGDRWTGELFF. The CDR3 bases are TGTGCCAGCAGTCCCGGGGATCGTTGGACCGGGGAGCTGTTTTTT.

The CDR3 bases are TGTGCCAGTAGTATAGGGGGTGGAGGGGCCCAGTACTTC. This encodes CASSIGGGGAQYF. This chain uses TRBV19 with TRBJ2-5; D perhaps matches TRBD2 (6 bases). Germline V CDR1 and CDR2: LNHDA, SQIVND (reference sequence). The germline V and J ends were trimmed by 1 base and 9 bases, with 12 bases remaining between them. The CDR3 runs 13 residues.

The genes are TRBV5-3 and TRBJ2-5; D may be TRBD2 (5 bases). Being an ORF, TRBV5-3 has a function that is uncertain. V lost 0 bases and J 0 bases, leaving 15 bases between the germline ends. The CDR3 spans 17 residues. The CDR3 coding sequence is TGTGCCAGAAGCTTGGCCGGGGTGAAGGAGCACCAAGAGACCCAGTACTTC. Protein sequence: CARSLAGVKEHQETQYF.

V and J are TRBV5-1 and TRBJ2-7, with TRBD1 matching 10 bases. V dropped 4 bases and J dropped 4; count of bases not matched to a gene: 8. CDR3 length equals 15 residues. CDR1 and CDR2 from the germline V gene are SGHRS and YFSETQ. CDR3 DNA sequence: TGCGCCAGCAGCCGAGGACAGGGGGGAATATACGAGCAGTACTTC. Translation: CASSRGQGGIYEQYF.

The chain recombines TRBV9 with TRBJ2-1; TRBD1 might be the D (5 bases). This CDR3 spans 15 amino acids. V gave up 4 bases and J gave up 6 bases, with 17 bases separating them. Per the germline V gene, CDR1 is SGDLS and CDR2 is YYNGEE. In nucleotides, the CDR3 is TGTGCCAGCAGCAGATATGGGGCGCTGGGCAATGAGCAGTTCTTC. Protein sequence: CASSRYGALGNEQFF.

The genes are TRBV28 and TRBJ1-2, with D maybe TRBD1 (5 bases). Germline V gene sequence: CDR1 MDHEN, CDR2 SYDVKM. V gave up 5 bases and J gave up 8 bases, with 18 bases separating them. The CDR3 length is 14 residues. In DNA, the CDR3 is TGTGCCAGCAGTCCCCTCACGGGGGTAGGGGGCTACACCTTC. This encodes CASSPLTGVGGYTF.

This rearrangement joins TRBV5-6 to TRBJ1-2; 9 nucleotides match TRBD1. V was clipped by 4 bases and J by 6 bases; unmatched bases: 10. The length of the CDR3 is 15 residues. CDR1 SGHDT and CDR2 YYEEEE come from the germline V gene. CDR3 sequence reads: CASSRRTGVEDGYTF. For the CDR3, the DNA is TGTGCCAGCAGCCGAAGGACAGGGGTGGAAGATGGCTACACCTTC. Together with reference TRBV5-6 and TRBJ1-2, the CDR3 gives the full variable domain: DAGVTQSPTHLIKTRGQQVTLRCSPKSGHDTVSWYQQALGQGPQFIFQYYEEEERQRGNFPDRFSGHQFPNYSSELNVNALLLGDSALYLCASSRRTGVEDGYTFGSGTRLTVV.

In this sample, this clone turned up once. The chain employs TRBV6-5 and TRBJ2-1; no clear D. The CDR3 totals 15 residues. The ends were cut back, 5 bases at V and 6 bases at J, with 17 bases in the middle. Germline loops: CDR1 MNHEY, CDR2 SVGAGI. The CDR3 DNA reads as TGTGCCAGCAGTCCACTACCAGACCGGGTCAATGAGCAGTTCTTC. The encoded protein is CASSPLPDRVNEQFF.

V is TRBV4-2 and J is TRBJ2-1, with no clear D. The germline V gene encodes CDR1 LGHNA and CDR2 YNFKEQ. The CDR3 totals 12 residues. The germline V and J ends were trimmed by 4 bases and 9 bases, with 10 bases remaining between them. In nucleotides, the CDR3 is TGTGCCAGCAGCCTAAACCAGTTTGAGCAGTTCTTC. This sequence encodes CASSLNQFEQFF.

The V call is TRBV19, the J call TRBJ1-5, with no clear D. The CDR3 totals 13 residues. V was cut by 3 bases and J by 7 bases, with 10 bases left in between. The germline V gene encodes CDR1 LNHDA and CDR2 SQIVND (reference sequence). The CDR3 region has the DNA TGTGCCAGTAGTATGGCCGGGAGCCAGCCCCAGCATTTT. Its translation: CASSMAGSQPQHF.

This chain uses TRBV2 with TRBJ2-4; D is uncertain. The CDR3 has 15 residues. CDR1 SNHLY and CDR2 FYNNEI come from the germline V gene. Trimming stripped 6 bases from V and 3 bases from J, with 15 bases between. CDR3 DNA sequence: TGTGCCAGCAGGGTCAGTGGGCAAGACAAAAACATTCAGTACTTC. Translation gives CASRVSGQDKNIQYF.

The J gene is TRBJ2-7, the V gene TRBV5-1, with D maybe TRBD2 (7 bases). The V end was cut by 1 base, the J end by 4 bases, with 15 bases between. The germline CDR1 and CDR2 sequences are SGHRS and YFSETQ. The CDR3 is 15 residues long. The CDR3 is CASSLNPGGTYEQYF. DNA of the CDR3: TGCGCCAGCAGCTTGAATCCCGGGGGGACATACGAGCAGTACTTC.

V is TRBV4-1 and J is TRBJ2-7, with 10 bases matching TRBD2. Germline-derived CDR1 and CDR2 are MGHRA and YSYEKL. The CDR3 totals 15 residues. J was trimmed by 3 bases and V by 1 base; bases with no gene match: 3. The CDR3 is CASSQGPSGSYEQYF. The CDR3 DNA sequence: TGCGCCAGCAGCCAAGGTCCTAGCGGGAGCTACGAGCAGTACTTC.

This clone was seen a few times. V and J are TRBV19 and TRBJ1-2; D ambiguous. CDR1 and CDR2 from the germline V gene are LNHDA and SQIVND (reference sequence). The CDR3 runs 13 residues. The V end lost 3 bases, the J end lost 6 bases, and 11 bases lay between the germline ends. The CDR3: CASSMAMGHGYTF. The CDR3, as DNA: TGTGCCAGTAGTATGGCCATGGGCCATGGCTACACCTTC.